These 27 T cell receptor beta chains were sequenced from one sample in a study of blood T cell repertoires in COVID-19. Using immunoSEQ multiplex PCR, the repertoire was profiled, and TCRdb retains in-frame clones only, with some absent. The sample holds over 75,000 clones; over 60% are singletons and the top ten take about 8.4%. Material for sequencing was peripheral blood. These receptors were obtained from a man in his forties or fifties who had recovered from COVID-19.

This chain connects TRBV5-8 to TRBJ1-5, with TRBD1 as a possible D gene (6 bases). Trimming stripped 4 bases from V and 4 bases from J, with 15 bases between. The CDR3 covers 15 residues. CDR1 and CDR2 (germline): SGHTS, YDEGEE. This CDR3 reads CASSRRGGGNQPQHF. The CDR3 nucleotides are TGTGCCAGCAGCCGCAGGGGTGGTGGAAATCAGCCCCAGCATTTT.

The chain uses TRBV18 and TRBJ2-1, with 8 nucleotides matching TRBD1. This CDR3 has 14 amino acids. From germline, CDR1 is KGHSH and CDR2 LQKENI. With V trimmed by 6 bases and J by 9 bases, 10 bases remained unmatched. This CDR3 is CASSRQGFDGEQFF. As DNA, the CDR3 is TGTGCCAGCTCTCGACAGGGGTTCGATGGTGAGCAGTTCTTC.

The rearrangement links TRBV7-2 to TRBJ2-2, with 9 bases that match TRBD1. The CDR3 totals 17 residues. Germline CDR1 is SGHTA and CDR2 is FQGNSA. The junction had 9 bases not matched to a gene; V was cut back by 1 base and J by 6 bases. The CDR3 coding sequence is TGTGCCAGCAGCTTAGGGCCGGGACAGGGCAGGTCCGGGGAGCTGTTTTTT. This sequence encodes CASSLGPGQGRSGELFF.

CDR3 protein: CAIRHPGQGSNYGYTF. The CDR3 nucleotides are TGTGCCATCAGACACCCGGGACAGGGTTCTAACTATGGCTACACCTTC. The rearrangement uses TRBV10-3 and TRBJ1-2, with 9 bases fitting TRBD1. Germline V gives CDR1 ENHRY, CDR2 SYGVKD. This CDR3 is 16 amino acids long. V lost 6 bases, J lost 0 bases, and 8 bases stayed unmatched.

The chain uses TRBV19 and TRBJ2-2; no clear D gene. V was clipped by 4 bases and J by 6 bases, with 12 bases between them. The germline gives CDR1 LNHDA, CDR2 SQIVND (reference sequence). The CDR3 runs 14 residues. CDR3 amino acids: CASSTKPGPGELFF. Written as DNA, the CDR3 is TGTGCCAGTAGTACTAAACCAGGCCCCGGGGAGCTGTTTTTT.

This chain joins TRBV10-2 and TRBJ2-3, with D possibly being TRBD2 (5 bases). Germline CDR1 reads WSHSY; CDR2 reads SAAADI. This CDR3 is built from 13 residues. V lost 10 bases to trimming and J lost 4 bases, with 15 bases between them. CDR3 in DNA: TGCGCCACCGGGGAGACGCTCGCAGATACGCAGTATTTT. Amino acid sequence: CATGETLADTQYF.

The chain couples TRBV2 to TRBJ2-5, with 8 bases aligning to TRBD2. Losses at the gene ends were 8 bases for V and 13 bases for J; bases not matched to a gene: 12. Germline CDR1 reads SNHLY; CDR2 reads FYNNEI. The CDR3 is 12 residues long. The CDR3 sequence is CASRGLAGPPYF. For the CDR3, the DNA is TGTGCCAGCCGAGGGCTAGCGGGTCCCCCGTACTTC.

The rearrangement links TRBV19 to TRBJ2-3; 8 nucleotides match TRBD1. Losses at the gene ends were 3 bases for V and 6 bases for J; bases not matched to a gene: 11. Germline assignment: CDR1 LNHDA and CDR2 SQIVND (reference sequence). The CDR3 extends over 16 amino acids. In DNA, the CDR3 is TGTGCCAGTAGTATTAGGAACAGGGGGAAAGTTGATACGCAGTATTTT. Amino acid sequence: CASSIRNRGKVDTQYF.

V is TRBV19 and J is TRBJ2-7; a weak D match, TRBD2 (6 bases). Trimming removed 3 bases from V and 6 bases from J, with 12 bases in between. CDR1 is LNHDA, CDR2 SQIVND, per germline (reference sequence). The CDR3 totals 13 residues. In DNA form, the CDR3 reads TGTGCCAGTAGTATCGGAGGAGGGTTCGAGCAGTACTTC. Encoded protein: CASSIGGGFEQYF. Supplemented by reference TRBV19 and TRBJ2-7, the full variable domain reads DGGITQSPKYLFRKEGQNVTLSCEQNLNHDAMYWYRQDPGQGLRLIYYSQIVNDFQKGDIAEGYSVSREKKESFPLTVTSAQKNPTAFYLCASSIGGGFEQYFGPGTRLTVT.

This clone was counted a few times. The genes are TRBV7-9 and TRBJ2-7, with D perhaps matching TRBD2 (7 bases). Germline lookup yields CDR1 SEHNR and CDR2 FQNEAQ (reference sequence). This CDR3 comprises 15 residues. Trimming left V 4 bases short and J 6 bases short, with 19 bases between. CDR3 sequence: CASSSKGGRAAEQYF. CDR3 nucleotides: TGTGCCAGCAGCTCCAAGGGGGGGAGGGCGGCCGAGCAGTACTTC.

The chain links TRBV6-1 to TRBJ1-2; 7 nucleotides align to TRBD1. Trimming took 2 bases from V and 4 from J; bases not matched to a gene: 1. Per germline, CDR1 MNHNS and CDR2 SASEGT. The CDR3 length is 13 residues. This CDR3 reads CASSEYRGYGYTF. Written as DNA, the CDR3 is TGTGCCAGCAGTGAATACAGGGGCTATGGCTACACCTTC.

Written as DNA, the CDR3 is TGTGCCAGCAGTGAAGAGCGGAAAAATCAGCCCCAGCATTTT. Its translation: CASSEERKNQPQHF. This chain links TRBV6-1 with TRBJ1-5, with D hard to call. The CDR3 contains 14 residues. Germline lookup yields CDR1 MNHNS and CDR2 SASEGT. V was trimmed by 1 base and J by 4 bases, leaving 8 bases between them.

The chain combines TRBV9 with TRBJ1-2, with 9 bases fitting TRBD1. Germline V gene lookup returns CDR1 SGDLS and CDR2 YYNGEE. The CDR3 is 13 residues long. Trimming removed 5 bases from V and 4 bases from J; junction bases left unmatched: 3. Written as DNA, the CDR3 is TGTGCCAGCAGTTTGGACAGGGGCTATGGCTACACCTTC. As protein: CASSLDRGYGYTF.

The V call is TRBV7-8, the J call TRBJ1-1, with 9 bases fitting TRBD1. Trimming took 3 bases from V and 4 from J; bases not matched to a gene: 3. The germline V gene encodes CDR1 SGHVS and CDR2 FQNEAQ. This CDR3 has 14 amino acids. CDR3 DNA: TGTGCCAGCAGCTTGACAGGGGGAGGCACTGAAGCTTTCTTT. Amino acids: CASSLTGGGTEAFF.

The chain carries TRBV20-1 and TRBJ1-2, with D unclear. The CDR3 consists of 11 residues. Germline CDR1 DFQATT, CDR2 SNEGSKA (reference sequence). V lost 1 base and J 6 bases, leaving 6 bases between the germline ends. CDR3 in DNA: TGCAGTGCTAGAGCTCCGGATGGCTACACCTTC. Translation gives CSARAPDGYTF.

V is TRBV13 and J is TRBJ1-1, with TRBD1 as a possible D gene (6 bases). The CDR3 loop spans 13 amino acids. Trimming stripped 5 bases from V and 7 bases from J, with 14 bases between. Germline CDR1 reads PRHDT; CDR2 reads FYEKMQ (reference sequence). CDR3 sequence reads: CASSNKGTIEAFF. Written as DNA, the CDR3 is TGTGCCAGCAGCAACAAGGGGACAATTGAAGCTTTCTTT.

V and J are TRBV28 and TRBJ2-2; D might be TRBD2 (6 bases). Germline V gene sequence: CDR1 MDHEN, CDR2 SYDVKM. The ends were cut back, 6 bases at V and 2 bases at J, with 13 bases in the middle. CDR3 size: 15 residues. The CDR3 region is CASSSPGTNTGELFF. Written as DNA, the CDR3 is TGTGCCAGCAGCTCCCCCGGGACTAACACCGGGGAGCTGTTTTTT. The whole variable domain, remainder taken from reference TRBV28 and TRBJ2-2, is DVKVTQSSRYLVKRTGEKVFLECVQDMDHENMFWYRQDPGLGLRLIYFSYDVKMKEKGDIPEGYSVSREKKERFSLILESASTNQTSMYLCASSSPGTNTGELFFGEGSRLTVL.

This rearrangement joins TRBV5-4 to TRBJ2-5; 7 nucleotides line up with TRBD1. The junction had 17 bases not matched to a gene; V was cut back by 9 bases and J by 3 bases. The CDR3 is 16 amino acids. CDR1 is SGHNT, CDR2 YYREEE, per germline (reference sequence). The CDR3 nucleotides read TGTGCCACGCGACCTGGGGACAGACAAACCAAAGAGACCCAGTACTTC. Its protein is CATRPGDRQTKETQYF.

Details on this clone: The sample holds other DNA sequences that translate to the same CDR3. The rearrangement uses TRBV2 and TRBJ2-1; 8 nucleotides agree with TRBD2. Per the germline V gene, CDR1 is SNHLY and CDR2 is FYNNEI. With 1 base clipped from V and 10 bases from J, the junction kept 9 bases outside the gene matches. The CDR3 has 15 amino acids. The CDR3 nucleotides are TGTGCCAGCAGTGAAGGTACTAGCGGTGTAGGCGAGCAGTTCTTC. This encodes CASSEGTSGVGEQFF.

The genes are TRBV16 and TRBJ1-2, with a tentative D call TRBD1 (5 bases). Trimming left V 1 base short and J 4 bases short, with 13 bases between. This CDR3 region has 15 residues. Germline values: CDR1 KGHSY, CDR2 FQNENV. The CDR3 region is CASSQLMGGSYGYTF. The CDR3 DNA sequence: TGTGCCAGCAGCCAATTAATGGGGGGGTCCTATGGCTACACCTTC.

The J gene is TRBJ2-7, the V gene TRBV4-3; D possibly corresponds to TRBD1 (6 bases). Germline CDR1 LGHNA, CDR2 YSLEER. Trimming took off 1 base at V and 2 bases at J, with 15 bases between the two ends. This CDR3 is built from 16 residues. In nucleotides, the CDR3 is TGCGCCAGCAGCCAAGGAGGTGGGACATTGACCTACGAGCAGTACTTC. Translating it yields CASSQGGGTLTYEQYF.

This clone counts as medium-sized. The V and J genes are TRBV9 and TRBJ2-1; D perhaps matches TRBD1 (5 bases). V was pared by 3 bases and J by 4 bases, with 8 bases between. The V gene's germline CDR1 is SGDLS and CDR2 YYNGEE. CDR3 size: 13 residues. CDR3 sequence reads: CASSEDSYNEQFF. The CDR3 nucleotides read TGTGCCAGCAGCGAAGACAGTTACAATGAGCAGTTCTTC.

This clone was counted a single time. V usage is TRBV29-1 and J usage is TRBJ1-2; tentative D call: TRBD1 (5 bases). V gave up 3 bases and J gave up 6 bases, with 8 bases separating them. Germline values: CDR1 SQVTM, CDR2 ANQGSEA. The CDR3 runs to 11 residues. CDR3 amino acids: CSVELQDGYTF. For the CDR3, the DNA is TGCAGCGTTGAGTTACAGGATGGCTACACCTTC.

V usage is TRBV6-1 and J usage is TRBJ2-5; 11 bases line up with TRBD2. The V and J ends lost 2 bases and 9 bases, in that order; junction bases with no gene match: 8. This CDR3 spans 15 amino acids. Germline V gene sequence: CDR1 MNHNS, CDR2 SASEGT. The CDR3 protein is CASSERASGGRAQYF. DNA of the CDR3: TGTGCCAGCAGTGAACGGGCTAGCGGGGGGAGGGCCCAGTACTTC.

The chain employs TRBV7-9 and TRBJ2-1; TRBD1 aligns across 7 bases. The J segment lost 7 bases and the V segment lost 1 base, leaving 4 bases of the junction unmatched. CDR3 length: 14 amino acids. CDR1 is SEHNR and CDR2 is FQNEAQ in the germline V gene (reference sequence). The CDR3 coding sequence is TGTGCCAGCAGCTTAGGGACAGGAGGAAATGAGCAGTTCTTC. It encodes CASSLGTGGNEQFF.

The table lists this clone with a count of one. The chain is built from TRBV6-1 and TRBJ2-7, with 7 bases identical to TRBD1. The germline CDR1 and CDR2 sequences are MNHNS and SASEGT. The CDR3 totals 15 residues. The V gene end was trimmed by 2 bases and the J gene end by 0 bases; junction bases not matched to a gene: 4. The CDR3 nucleotides read TGTGCCAGCAGTGAACCCCGGGACAGCTCCTACGAGCAGTACTTC. It translates to CASSEPRDSSYEQYF.

The V gene is TRBV27, the J gene TRBJ2-7, with TRBD1 matching over 9 bases. CDR3 length: 14 amino acids. Trimming cost V 5 bases and J 2 bases; bases outside gene matches: 4. Per the germline V gene, CDR1 is MNHEY and CDR2 is SMNVEV (reference sequence). The CDR3 DNA is TGTGCCAGCAGTCGGGACAGGGCAGCCTACGAGCAGTACTTC. Protein product: CASSRDRAAYEQYF.